This is a list of T cell receptor beta chains from one sample in a study of Ad26.COV2.S vaccination and SARS-CoV-2 variants. TCRdb's copy holds only in-frame clones and misses some; the assay was immunoSEQ multiplex PCR. The data show around 350,000 clones, approximately 84% seen once. Sequenced material: peripheral blood, taken in a trial of Ad26.COV2.S vaccine versus placebo. All receptors come from a person between 18 and 60 years old who received the Ad26.COV2.S COVID-19 vaccine or a placebo. The CDR3 runs from the conserved cysteine through the conserved F or W. Each record gives: D gene, clone size, V gene, J gene, CDR3 protein, CDR3 DNA. D genes are given only for firm matches. Clone size, where shown, is once, few, many, or a class for clones that have expanded.

NA,NA,TRBV6-5,TRBJ1-2,CASTPDNYGYTF,TGTGCCAGCACGCCCGACAACTATGGCTACACCTTC
TRBD1,NA,TRBV5-8,TRBJ1-5,CASSLARGGTGGSQF,TGTGCCAGCAGCTTGGCCCGCGGTGGGACAGGGGGGTCCCAATTT
TRBD2,NA,TRBV2,TRBJ2-3,CASSGGSAAGTDTQYF,TGTGCCAGCTCGGGGGGTAGCGCCGCCGGCACAGATACGCAGTATTTT
NA,NA,TRBV7-8,TRBJ2-1,CASSLTFGEQFF,TGTGCCAGCAGCTTGACCTTCGGTGAGCAGTTCTTC
TRBD1,NA,TRBV4-3,TRBJ2-7,CASSQTRTGTYEQYF,TGCGCCAGCAGCCAGACACGGACAGGAACCTACGAGCAGTACTTC
NA,few,TRBV7-9,TRBJ1-2,CASSLAGAYGYTF,TGTGCCAGCAGCTTAGCAGGGGCCTATGGCTACACCTTC
NA,NA,TRBV28,TRBJ2-1,CATTWEAVHEQFF,TGTGCCACCACCTGGGAGGCGGTACATGAGCAGTTCTTC
NA,NA,TRBV24-1,TRBJ2-1,CATSEPGDNYNEQFF,TGTGCCACCAGTGAACCAGGGGACAACTACAATGAGCAGTTCTTC
NA,NA,TRBV10-1,TRBJ2-7,CASSSEQYF,TGCGCCAGCAGTTCCGAGCAGTACTTC
NA,NA,TRBV6-2/TRBV6-3,TRBJ1-6,CASSGTNVNSPLHF,TGTGCCAGCAGTGGGACGAACGTAAATTCACCCCTCCACTTT
NA,NA,TRBV7-9,TRBJ2-4,CASSTDQGNIQYF,TGTGCCAGCAGCACCGATCAGGGAAACATTCAGTACTTC
TRBD1,few,TRBV6-2/TRBV6-3,TRBJ2-5,CASSYRGQYELGTQYF,TGTGCCAGCAGTTACAGGGGACAGTACGAATTGGGAACCCAGTACTTC
NA,NA,TRBV5-4,TRBJ2-7,CASSLWKGTYEQYF,TGTGCCAGCAGCTTGTGGAAGGGGACCTACGAGCAGTACTTC
NA,NA,TRBV6-2/TRBV6-3,TRBJ1-2,CASSSRLLGGYTF,TGTGCCAGCAGCTCGCGGCTTCTCGGTGGCTACACCTTC
TRBD2,NA,TRBV10-3,TRBJ2-1,CAISGLAGRNEQFF,TGTGCCATCAGCGGACTAGCGGGGAGGAATGAGCAGTTCTTC
NA,NA,TRBV7-2,TRBJ2-6,CASSSAWTASSGANVLTF,TGTGCCAGCAGCTCCGCCTGGACTGCGAGCTCTGGGGCCAACGTCCTGACTTTC
NA,NA,TRBV30,TRBJ1-4,CALRRDGHSEKLFF,TGTGCCCTTCGAAGGGACGGACATTCTGAAAAACTGTTTTTT
NA,NA,TRBV30,TRBJ1-5,CAWSVHRDNQPQHF,TGTGCCTGGAGTGTACACAGAGACAATCAGCCCCAGCATTTT
NA,NA,TRBV6-5,TRBJ2-7,CASMGRSSYEQYF,TGTGCCAGCATGGGCCGAAGCTCCTACGAGCAGTACTTC
NA,NA,TRBV7-2,TRBJ2-3,CASSLGGRLGGTDTQYF,TGTGCCAGCAGCTTAGGGGGGCGGCTAGGGGGCACAGATACGCAGTATTTT
NA,few,TRBV2,TRBJ1-2,CASSEGDYGYTF,TGTGCCAGCAGTGAGGGAGACTATGGCTACACCTTC
TRBD1,NA,TRBV2,TRBJ2-7,CASRAGTGVHEQYF,TGTGCCAGCAGAGCCGGGACAGGGGTTCACGAGCAGTACTTC
NA,NA,TRBV28,TRBJ2-7,CASSPRDGVYEQYF,TGTGCCAGCAGTCCCCGGGACGGTGTATACGAGCAGTACTTC
NA,NA,TRBV5-1,TRBJ2-7,CASSLEGRQIYEQYF,TGCGCCAGCAGCTTGGAAGGCCGGCAGATCTACGAGCAGTACTTC
NA,NA,TRBV4-2,TRBJ1-3,CASSQEPRTGATIYF,TGTGCCAGCAGCCAAGAGCCGCGGACCGGAGCCACCATATATTTT
NA,few,TRBV12-5,TRBJ1-1,CASGPRVYTEAFF,TGTGCTAGTGGCCCCAGGGTGTACACTGAAGCTTTCTTT
TRBD1,NA,TRBV3-1/TRBV3-2,TRBJ2-5,CASSLGQGMGTQYF,TGTGCCAGCAGCCTGGGACAGGGGATGGGGACCCAGTACTTC
NA,NA,TRBV27,TRBJ2-7,CASSSAYEQYF,TGTGCCAGCAGTTCCGCCTACGAGCAGTACTTC
TRBD2,NA,TRBV7-2,TRBJ2-3,CASSLREAGGPGDTQYF,TGTGCCAGCAGCTTACGAGAAGCGGGGGGGCCGGGAGATACGCAGTATTTT
TRBD1,NA,TRBV30,TRBJ1-1,CAWQTGANTEAFF,TGTGCCTGGCAGACAGGGGCGAACACTGAAGCTTTCTTT
TRBD2,NA,TRBV7-2,TRBJ2-7,CASSFSGSPYEQYF,TGTGCCAGCAGCTTTAGCGGGAGCCCCTACGAGCAGTACTTC
TRBD1,NA,TRBV5-1,TRBJ2-5,CASSRGQGKETQYF,TGCGCCAGCAGCAGGGGACAGGGAAAAGAGACCCAGTACTTC
TRBD1,NA,TRBV7-2,TRBJ2-7,CASSLRYGGQILYEQYF,TGTGCCAGCAGCTTACGGTATGGGGGACAGATCCTCTACGAGCAGTACTTC
NA,NA,TRBV11-2,TRBJ2-4,CASSLGGQQNIQYF,TGTGCCAGCAGCTTAGGGGGTCAGCAAAACATTCAGTACTTC
TRBD2,NA,TRBV12-3/TRBV12-4,TRBJ2-1,CASSPGLVQFF,TGTGCCAGCAGCCCTGGACTAGTCCAGTTCTTC
TRBD1,NA,TRBV7-8,TRBJ1-3,CASSTRGQGDLSGNTIYF,TGTGCCAGCAGCACACGAGGACAGGGGGACTTATCTGGAAACACCATATATTTT
TRBD2,NA,TRBV11-3,TRBJ2-1,CASSLAGTSGREQFF,TGTGCCAGCAGCCTCGCCGGGACTAGCGGGAGGGAGCAGTTCTTC
TRBD1,NA,TRBV28,TRBJ2-5,CASSSGQGEETQYF,TGTGCCAGCAGTTCCGGACAGGGCGAAGAGACCCAGTACTTC
TRBD2,NA,TRBV5-8,TRBJ2-3,CASSRGERGSDTQYF,TGTGCCAGCAGCCGCGGGGAGCGGGGGTCAGATACGCAGTATTTT
TRBD1,NA,TRBV6-6,TRBJ2-1,CASSSTGERGQFF,TGTGCCAGCAGTTCAACAGGGGAAAGGGGGCAGTTCTTC
TRBD1,once,TRBV19,TRBJ1-3,CASSVRQGSGGNTIYF,TGTGCCAGTAGTGTGAGACAGGGATCGGGCGGAAACACCATATATTTT
NA,NA,TRBV28,TRBJ1-3,CASSPFRDRPRGTIYF,TGTGCCAGCAGTCCGTTTAGGGACCGCCCGCGAGGGACCATATATTTT
TRBD1,NA,TRBV30,TRBJ1-2,CAWGTVYGYTF,TGTGCCTGGGGGACAGTCTATGGCTACACCTTC
TRBD1,NA,TRBV2,TRBJ2-7,CASSEDRGLISYEQYF,TGTGCCAGCAGTGAAGACAGGGGTCTTATCTCCTACGAGCAGTACTTC
NA,NA,TRBV9,TRBJ2-2,CASSVGDTGELFF,TGTGCCAGCAGCGTCGGGGACACCGGGGAGCTGTTTTTT
NA,NA,TRBV19,TRBJ2-7,CASSPVRTGSYEQYF,TGTGCCAGTAGTCCTGTCCGAACTGGGTCCTACGAGCAGTACTTC
NA,NA,TRBV7-2,TRBJ1-2,CASSQHPRVQINGYTF,TGTGCCAGCAGCCAGCATCCCAGGGTTCAGATAAATGGCTACACCTTC
NA,NA,TRBV27,TRBJ2-2,CASRSGPLSTGELFF,TGTGCCAGCAGATCAGGACCGTTGAGCACCGGGGAGCTGTTTTTT
NA,NA,TRBV4-1,TRBJ1-1,CASSQRDMGFVTTEAFF,TGCGCCAGCAGCCAGCGGGACATGGGGTTCGTAACAACTGAAGCTTTCTTT
TRBD2,once,TRBV6-5,TRBJ2-1,CASSYTLAGGDEQFF,TGTGCCAGCAGTTACACCCTAGCGGGGGGTGATGAGCAGTTCTTC
NA,NA,TRBV2,TRBJ2-7,CASTGEFKQYF,TGTGCCAGTACCGGGGAGTTCAAGCAGTACTTC
NA,NA,TRBV29-1,TRBJ2-3,CSAAWGATDTQYF,TGCAGCGCCGCGTGGGGGGCTACAGATACGCAGTATTTT
NA,NA,TRBV13,TRBJ2-4,CASSLGEASIQYF,TGTGCCAGCAGCTTAGGGGAGGCCAGCATTCAGTACTTC
NA,NA,TRBV30,TRBJ1-5,CAWSQGPRGLGNQPQHF,TGTGCCTGGAGTCAAGGCCCAAGGGGGTTGGGCAATCAGCCCCAGCATTTT